The 19 T cell receptor beta chains below come from one sample, sequenced in a study of early T cells in non-severe SARS-CoV-2 infection. MiXCR was run by TCRdb on the 5' RACE reads, yielding one entry per CDR3 protein. Among around 70,000 distinct CDR3 sequences listed, approximately 12% were seen once. Sequencing was done on a sample of whole blood. The receptor source for this set is an adult who was a healthcare worker with PCR-confirmed SARS-CoV-2 infection or an uninfected control (not recorded which).

The chain has TRBV9 and TRBJ2-2; D remains unclear. The CDR3 sequence is 15 residues long. Trimming stripped 2 bases from V and 1 base from J, with 9 bases between. Germline CDR1 and CDR2: SGDLS and YYNGEE. This CDR3 reads CASSVEPMNTGELFF. The CDR3 bases are TGTGCCAGCAGCGTCGAGCCGATGAACACCGGGGAGCTGTTTTTT.

This clonotype was observed at least ten times. The V and J genes are TRBV28 and TRBJ1-4; D may be TRBD1 (6 bases). V lost 8 bases, J lost 3 bases, and 19 bases lay in between. Per germline, CDR1 MDHEN and CDR2 SYDVKM. The CDR3 contains 16 residues. CDR3 region: CASSRPGAYANEKLFF. The DNA for the CDR3 is TGTGCCAGCTCGCGCCCGGGGGCGTACGCTAATGAAAAACTGTTTTTT.

The table lists this clonotype with a few counts. The CDR3 sequence: CSVDAVRETQYF. The CDR3 DNA sequence: TGCAGCGTTGATGCTGTTCGTGAGACCCAGTACTTC. The chain is built from TRBV29-1 and TRBJ2-5; no clear D gene. CDR1 is SQVTM, CDR2 ANQGSEA, per germline. This CDR3 contains 12 residues. The V end lost 3 bases, the J end lost 5 bases, and 10 bases lay between the germline ends.

The chain combines TRBV20-1 with TRBJ1-5; 7 bases align to TRBD1. V shed 1 base, J shed 0 bases, and the junction held 9 bases outside the gene matches. CDR1 and CDR2 from the germline V gene are DFQATT and SNEGSKA (reference sequence). The length of the CDR3 is 17 residues. CDR3 coding DNA: TGCAGTGCTAGAGGTAGGGGGCGATCCCCTAGCAATCAGCCCCAGCATTTT. Its protein product is CSARGRGRSPSNQPQHF.

This clonotype has only a few counts. The V and J genes are TRBV24-1 and TRBJ1-1; D not resolved. V dropped 4 bases and J dropped 1 base, with 9 bases sitting between them. The CDR3 runs to 14 residues. Germline CDR1 reads KGHDR; CDR2 reads SFDVKD. CDR3 coding DNA: TGTGCCACCAGTGACACGCCTCCGAACACTGAAGCTTTCTTT. Translating gives CATSDTPPNTEAFF.

In this sample, this clonotype turned up a few times. The V gene is TRBV18, the J gene TRBJ1-1; D remains ambiguous. The CDR3 runs 13 residues. Per the germline V gene, CDR1 is KGHSH and CDR2 is LQKENI. Between the trimmed V and J ends, which lost 1 base and 1 base, there was a span of 4 bases. The CDR3 sequence is CASSPRANTEAFF. CDR3 DNA sequence: TGTGCCAGCTCACCACGGGCGAACACTGAAGCTTTCTTT.

This clonotype was seen more than once but under ten times. This rearrangement joins TRBV28 to TRBJ1-5; D is perhaps TRBD1 (5 bases). The CDR3 loop spans 14 amino acids. Germline V gives CDR1 MDHEN, CDR2 SYDVKM. V shed 7 bases and J shed 2 bases, with 12 bases lying between them. DNA of the CDR3: TGTGCCAGCACTTTCAGGGCCGGCAATCAGCCCCAGCATTTT. Residues: CASTFRAGNQPQHF.

This clonotype was detected ten times or more. J is TRBJ2-1 and V is TRBV5-4, with TRBD2 matching over 9 bases. Germline CDR1 reads SGHNT; CDR2 reads YYREEE (reference sequence). This CDR3 region has 13 residues. Trimming at V came to 0 bases and at J to 13 bases, leaving 5 bases not matched to a gene. The chain's CDR3 is CASSLGSSGNQFF. CDR3 bases: TGTGCCAGCAGCTTGGGGTCTAGCGGGAATCAGTTCTTC.

This clonotype was seen a few times. The chain is built from TRBV20-1 and TRBJ2-7, with D possibly called TRBD1 or TRBD2 (6 bases each). The CDR3 loop spans 12 amino acids. Germline V gives CDR1 DFQATT, CDR2 SNEGSKA (reference sequence). The CDR3 region is CSPGGQGQEQYF. The CDR3 region has the DNA TGCAGCCCTGGAGGGCAGGGGCAGGAGCAGTACTTC.

This clonotype was seen a handful of times. The rearrangement links TRBV15 to TRBJ2-4, with a tentative D call TRBD2 (5 bases). V was pared by 0 bases and J by 7 bases, with 13 bases between. Per germline, CDR1 LNHNV and CDR2 YYDKDF (reference sequence). The CDR3 totals 15 residues. In DNA form, the CDR3 reads TGTGCCACCAGCAGAGATCGGGCAGGCGGGAACATTCAGTACTTC. Translated: CATSRDRAGGNIQYF.

The rearrangement joins TRBV10-3 to TRBJ2-7; D is perhaps TRBD1 (6 bases). V was pared by 3 bases and J by 2 bases, with 11 bases between. This CDR3 region has 14 residues. Germline V gene lookup returns CDR1 ENHRY and CDR2 SYGVKD. CDR3 nucleotides: TGTGCCATCAGTGAAACAGGGATGACCTACGAGCAGTACTTC. The encoded protein is CAISETGMTYEQYF.

This clonotype appeared a few times. This sequence joins TRBV7-6 and TRBJ2-3; D may be TRBD2 (6 bases). CDR3 size: 17 residues. Germline V lookup: CDR1 SGHVS, CDR2 FNYEAQ. With 3 bases removed from V and 2 bases from J, the gap between germline ends came to 18 bases. The CDR3 sequence is CASSLGGERGVTDTQYF. The CDR3 nucleotides are TGTGCCAGCAGCTTGGGGGGAGAACGGGGCGTCACAGATACGCAGTATTTT.

The sample holds many counts of this clonotype. J is TRBJ1-5 and V is TRBV2, with D unresolved. Germline values: CDR1 SNHLY, CDR2 FYNNEI. CDR3 length equals 15 residues. Trimming pared 4 bases from V and 1 base from J, leaving 11 bases between. The CDR3 nucleotides are TGTGCCAGCAGTGGCGACATCCAAAGCAATCAGCCCCAGCATTTT. It translates to CASSGDIQSNQPQHF.

This clonotype was seen many times. The V and J genes are TRBV3-1 and TRBJ1-5; TRBD1 is a possible D gene (6 bases). This CDR3 comprises 13 residues. V was shortened by 4 bases and J by 7 bases, with 11 bases between the two germline ends. The germline V gene has CDR1 LGHDT and CDR2 YNNKEL (reference sequence). The CDR3 reads CASSPRGAQPQHF. The CDR3, as DNA: TGTGCCAGCAGCCCCCGGGGGGCGCAGCCCCAGCATTTT.

In this sample, this clonotype turned up many times. The CDR3 sequence: CASSPPGLASLYEQYF. CDR3 DNA: TGTGCCAGCAGCCCCCCCGGACTAGCGTCCCTATACGAGCAGTACTTC. The chain couples TRBV11-2 to TRBJ2-7; 9 bases match TRBD2. V lost 5 bases and J lost 4; bases outside the gene matches: 12. Germline CDR1 is SGHAT and CDR2 is FQNNGV. This CDR3 region has 16 residues.

This clonotype was seen ten or more times. CDR3 DNA: TGTGCCACCAGTGATTCTGGGGACCAAGAGACCCAGTACTTC. This sequence encodes CATSDSGDQETQYF. The chain carries TRBV24-1 and TRBJ2-5, with D unclear. Germline V gene lookup returns CDR1 KGHDR and CDR2 SFDVKD. This CDR3 spans 14 amino acids. V gave up 2 bases and J gave up 0 bases, with 6 bases separating them.

The chain links TRBV27 to TRBJ1-1; no clear D gene. The CDR3 is 13 amino acids. Germline assignment: CDR1 MNHEY and CDR2 SMNVEV (reference sequence). Trimming shortened V by 4 bases and J by 3 bases, and 9 bases separated the two germline ends. Here the CDR3 reads CASSWGVDTEAFF. The CDR3 bases are TGTGCCAGCAGTTGGGGAGTTGACACTGAAGCTTTCTTT.

This clonotype showed up just a few times. The rearrangement joins TRBV7-3 to TRBJ2-5, with 10 bases aligning to TRBD2. The CDR3 has 16 residues. Germline-derived CDR1 and CDR2 are SGHTA and FQGTGA. The J segment lost 2 bases and the V segment lost 2 bases, leaving 5 bases of the junction unmatched. The CDR3: CASSLSSGGIQETQYF. Written as DNA, the CDR3 is TGTGCCAGCAGCTTATCTAGCGGGGGAATTCAAGAGACCCAGTACTTC.

This clonotype was observed at least ten times. The V and J genes are TRBV29-1 and TRBJ2-5, with D uncertain. The ends were cut back, 4 bases at V and 4 bases at J, with 4 bases in the middle. CDR3 length: 10 amino acids. Germline V CDR1 and CDR2: SQVTM, ANQGSEA. The CDR3, as DNA: TGCAGCGTTGGGGGAGAGACCCAGTACTTC. This sequence encodes CSVGGETQYF.